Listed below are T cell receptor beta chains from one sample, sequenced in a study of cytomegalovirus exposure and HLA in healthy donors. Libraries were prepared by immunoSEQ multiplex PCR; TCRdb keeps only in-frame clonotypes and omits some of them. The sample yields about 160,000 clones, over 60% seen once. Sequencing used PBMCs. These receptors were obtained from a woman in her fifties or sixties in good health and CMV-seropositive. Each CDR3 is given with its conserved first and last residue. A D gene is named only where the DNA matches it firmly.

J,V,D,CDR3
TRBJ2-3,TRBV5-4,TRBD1,CASSLVDRKTDTQYF
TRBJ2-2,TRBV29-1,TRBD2,CSVSVTSGGMVRELFF
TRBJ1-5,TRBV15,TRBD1,CATSRAQGQGTRNQPQHF
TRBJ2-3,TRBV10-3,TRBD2,CATLVGAGRGDTQYF
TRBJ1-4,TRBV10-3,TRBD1,CAISELGGTGEEKLFF
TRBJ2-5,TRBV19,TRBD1,CASSPTGGIGETQYF
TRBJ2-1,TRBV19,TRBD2,CASSSFGTSGSREQFF
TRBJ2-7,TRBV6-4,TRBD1,CARGQGPYEQYF
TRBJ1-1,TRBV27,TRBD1,CASSRGGTGLTEAFF
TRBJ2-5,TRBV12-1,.,CASSPPGLLQETQYF
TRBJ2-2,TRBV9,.,CASTNSPNTGELFF
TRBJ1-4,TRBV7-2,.,CASSPEGFSTNEKLFF
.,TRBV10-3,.,CATRRGLYEQYF
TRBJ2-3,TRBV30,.,CAWEPRVVTDTQYF
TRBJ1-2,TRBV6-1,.,CASSEGRGGYGYTF
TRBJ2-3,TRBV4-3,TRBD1,CASSPGQGISDTQYF
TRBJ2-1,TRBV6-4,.,CASSEEFSGPQFF
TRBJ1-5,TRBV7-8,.,CASSPREGNQPQHF
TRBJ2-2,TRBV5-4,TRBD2,CASSPGLAGGTGELFF
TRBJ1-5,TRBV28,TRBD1,CATRAPTGAFSPQHF
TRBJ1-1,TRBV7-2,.,CASSLVGGRLTEAFF
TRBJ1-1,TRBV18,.,CASSPPQGSEAFF
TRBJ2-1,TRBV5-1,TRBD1,CASSSRQGAYNEQFF
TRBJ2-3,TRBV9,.,CASSRNTGSKVDTQYF
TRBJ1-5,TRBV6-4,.,CASSGQSDLRSQPQHF
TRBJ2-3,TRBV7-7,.,CASSRSGEDTQYF
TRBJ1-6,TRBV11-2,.,CASSLDATGYSPLHF
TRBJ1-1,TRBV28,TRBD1,CASSHLRGDDTEAFF
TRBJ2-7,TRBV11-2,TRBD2,CASSQTLAGDEQYF